Detailed here is one T cell receptor beta chain. Described time point: patch test 2, 6 weeks after DPC sensitization. Treatment of the sample: therapeutic diphenylcyclopropenone sensitization with weekly scalp DPC. Germline V gives CDR1 SGHTA, CDR2 FQGNSA. CDR3 length equals 15 residues. V lost 3 bases and J lost 2; bases outside the gene matches: 4. This sample was included in a study of human T cells and chemical hapten exposure. About the research overall: Patients, largely female, had alopecia areata, totalis or universalis.

Each CDR3 protein gets one entry after TCRdb re-called the RACE reads with MiXCR. The repertoire includes 100,000 or so distinct CDR3 sequences, about 9.6% of them detected once, and approximately 2% sits in the top ten. The TCR comes from a woman aged 35 to 49 with alopecia areata. Some clones in this sample may be carry-over from other donors' samples. The V and J genes are TRBV7-2 and TRBJ2-1; TRBD1 matches 7 bases. The source was whole blood, collected in connection with sensitization to the hapten diphenylcyclopropenone (DPC). CDR3 sequence (DNA): TGTGCCAGCAGCTTGATGACAGGGACCTACAATGAGCAGTTCTTC. It encodes CASSLMTGTYNEQFF. The entire variable domain, with the rest obtained from reference TRBV7-2 and TRBJ2-1, is as follows: GAGVSQSPSNKVTEKGKDVELRCDPISGHTALYWYRQSLGQGLEFLIYFQGNSAPDKSGLPSDRFSAERTGGSVSTLTIQRTQQEDSAVYLCASSLMTGTYNEQFFGPGTRLTVL.